Presented here are 20 T cell receptor beta chains from one specimen sequenced in a study of early T cells in non-severe SARS-CoV-2 infection. MiXCR was run by TCRdb on the 5' RACE reads, yielding one entry per CDR3 protein. The repertoire holds roughly 47,000 distinct CDR3 sequences, with roughly 6% as singletons. This sample comprised whole blood, obtained at baseline. The receptors were sampled from an adult who was a healthcare worker with PCR-confirmed SARS-CoV-2 infection or an uninfected control (not recorded which).

There are many counts of this clonotype. The genes are TRBV2 and TRBJ1-6; no firm D call. Trimming stripped 2 bases from V and 1 base from J, with 6 bases between. This CDR3 comprises 15 residues. CDR1 and CDR2 (germline): SNHLY, FYNNEI. This CDR3 reads CASSEYRSYNSPLHF. The CDR3 nucleotides read TGTGCCAGCAGTGAATATCGGTCCTATAATTCACCCCTCCACTTT.

This clonotype was seen a few times. This chain uses TRBV9 with TRBJ2-5; D might be TRBD1 or TRBD2, each matching 5 bases. This CDR3 comprises 14 residues. Germline CDR1 SGDLS, CDR2 YYNGEE. V was shortened by 0 bases and J by 3 bases, with 9 bases between the two germline ends. Here the CDR3 reads CASSVVGTEETQYF. The CDR3 DNA reads as TGTGCCAGCAGCGTAGTCGGGACGGAAGAGACCCAGTACTTC.

This sequence joins TRBV6-2 or TRBV6-3 and TRBJ2-7; 7 positions match TRBD1. Germline V gene lookup returns CDR1 MNHEY and CDR2 SVGEGT. The CDR3 is 13 residues long. The trim removed 7 bases at V and 4 bases at J, leaving 7 bases unmatched. The CDR3, as DNA: TGTGCCAGCACCCCCGACAGGGTATACGAGCAGTACTTC. It translates to CASTPDRVYEQYF.

There are a few counts of this clonotype. The chain recombines TRBV4-1 with TRBJ2-4, with 7 bases aligning to TRBD1. Germline V gene sequence: CDR1 MGHRA, CDR2 YSYEKL. This CDR3 spans 20 amino acids. The V and J ends lost 1 base and 3 bases, in that order; junction bases with no gene match: 18. The CDR3 sequence: CASSQGGLLQGSFVKNIQYF. The DNA of the CDR3 is TGCGCCAGCAGCCAAGGGGGGCTGCTACAGGGGTCATTCGTCAAAAACATTCAGTACTTC.

This clonotype appeared many times. The rearrangement links TRBV7-2 to TRBJ2-1; D call uncertain. V lost 5 bases and J lost 4, with 6 bases in between. CDR3 length: 12 residues. Germline V gives CDR1 SGHTA, CDR2 FQGNSA. CDR3 coding DNA: TGTGCCAGCAGCGTCACATACAATGAGCAGTTCTTC. Residues: CASSVTYNEQFF. Variable domain in full (rest from reference TRBV7-2 and TRBJ2-1): GAGVSQSPSNKVTEKGKDVELRCDPISGHTALYWYRQSLGQGLEFLIYFQGNSAPDKSGLPSDRFSAERTGGSVSTLTIQRTQQEDSAVYLCASSVTYNEQFFGPGTRLTVL.

This clonotype was seen at least ten times. The chain links TRBV18 to TRBJ2-1; D is unresolved. Germline-derived CDR1 and CDR2 are KGHSH and LQKENI. Trimming left V 6 bases short and J 6 bases short, with 12 bases between. This CDR3 has 13 residues. The CDR3 DNA reads as TGTGCCAGCTCGTTAACGACCGCCAATGAGCAGTTCTTC. Encoded protein: CASSLTTANEQFF.

As concerns this clonotype: The junction does not match germline at one end; this may be a read error. J is TRBJ1-6 and V is TRBV7-2; no clear D. The germline V gene has CDR1 SGHTA and CDR2 FQGNSA. This CDR3 is 13 amino acids long. The CDR3 DNA follows: TGTGCCAGCAGCCTAGCCCAGAATTCACCCCTCCACTTT. It yields the protein CASSLAQNSPLHF.

This clonotype was counted ten times or more. The chain links TRBV6-5 to TRBJ2-6; 9 bases fit TRBD1. CDR1 and CDR2 from the germline V gene are MNHEY and SVGAGI. CDR3 length: 17 residues. The V segment lost 7 bases and the J segment 0 bases; nucleotides outside the gene matches: 7. Here the CDR3 DNA reads TGTGCCAGCACCACAGGGGGCATACCCTCTGGGGCCAACGTCCTGACTTTC. It yields the protein CASTTGGIPSGANVLTF.

There are many counts of this clonotype. This chain links TRBV9 with TRBJ2-1, with 7 bases aligning to TRBD2. This CDR3 is built from 15 residues. Germline V gives CDR1 SGDLS, CDR2 YYNGEE. The V and J ends lost 4 bases and 0 bases, in that order; junction bases with no gene match: 4. Here the CDR3 DNA reads TGTGCCAGCAGCCCGGGGGGAAGCTCCTACAATGAGCAGTTCTTC. This translates into CASSPGGSSYNEQFF. The full variable domain, its missing parts supplied by reference TRBV9 and TRBJ2-1, is DSGVTQTPKHLITATGQRVTLRCSPRSGDLSVYWYQQSLDQGLQFLIQYYNGEERAKGNILERFSAQQFPDLHSELNLSSLELGDSALYFCASSPGGSSYNEQFFGPGTRLTVL.

This clonotype has a handful of counts. The chain links TRBV7-8 to TRBJ2-2; possibly TRBD1 for D (6 bases). The CDR3 is 15 amino acids. Germline loops: CDR1 SGHVS, CDR2 FQNEAQ. The germline V and J ends were trimmed by 2 bases and 2 bases, with 9 bases remaining between them. The CDR3 reads CASSLIQGNTGELFF. The CDR3 nucleotides are TGTGCCAGCAGCTTAATACAGGGCAACACCGGGGAGCTGTTTTTT. Full variable domain (remainder filled in from reference TRBV7-8 and TRBJ2-2): GAGVSQSPRYKVAKRGQDVALRCDPISGHVSLFWYQQALGQGPEFLTYFQNEAQLDKSGLPSDRFFAERPEGSVSTLKIQRTQQEDSAVYLCASSLIQGNTGELFFGEGSRLTVL.

The chain has TRBV20-1 and TRBJ1-1; no clear D. Trimming removed 1 base at V and 3 bases at J, with 18 bases between. CDR3 length: 16 residues. Looked up from germline, CDR1 is DFQATT and CDR2 is SNEGSKA (reference sequence). CDR3 coding DNA: TGCAGTGCTAGAGCCGGCCACCTGTGGTCGGACACTGAAGCTTTCTTT. It is translated as CSARAGHLWSDTEAFF.

This clonotype was observed at least ten times. The chain combines TRBV19 with TRBJ2-5, with D perhaps given as TRBD1 or TRBD2 (7 bases each). CDR3 length equals 16 residues. Trimming took off 4 bases at V and 2 bases at J, with 17 bases between the two ends. CDR1 is LNHDA and CDR2 is SQIVND in the germline V gene (reference sequence). In DNA, the CDR3 is TGTGCCAGTAGTACCCTGACAGGGAGGGTTCAAGAGACCCAGTACTTC. This sequence encodes CASSTLTGRVQETQYF.

V and J are TRBV29-1 and TRBJ2-7; D is uncertain. The germline CDR1 and CDR2 sequences are SQVTM and ANQGSEA. Trimming stripped 3 bases from V and 3 bases from J, with 9 bases between. This CDR3 contains 12 residues. CDR3 loop: CSVEHSNYEQYF. The CDR3 region has the DNA TGCAGCGTTGAGCACAGCAACTACGAGCAGTACTTC.

To note about this clonotype: With a much larger clone just one base away, this may be a read error. The chain carries TRBV6-5 and TRBJ1-5, with no clear D. CDR3 length: 13 residues. Germline V gene sequence: CDR1 MNHEY, CDR2 SVGAGI. The CDR3 here is CASSRSGDQPRHF. The CDR3 DNA is TGTGCCAGCAGTCGCTCCGGGGATCAGCCCCGGCATTTT.

This clonotype has a handful of counts. Here the CDR3 DNA reads TGTGCCAGCAGTACCGGACAGGGAAGGTTGTTAGTTAGTTCACCCCTCCACTTT. This sequence encodes CASSTGQGRLLVSSPLHF. This sequence joins TRBV12-3 or TRBV12-4 and TRBJ1-6; 8 bases are a match to TRBD1. Trimming at V came to 5 bases and at J to 9 bases, leaving 18 bases not matched to a gene. This CDR3 has 18 residues.

Many counts were recorded for this clonotype. The CDR3 sequence: CSASNIPTGTNTGELFF. DNA for the CDR3: TGCAGTGCTAGCAACATACCCACAGGGACGAACACCGGGGAGCTGTTTTTT. This rearrangement joins TRBV20-1 to TRBJ2-2, with a possible D match to TRBD1 (6 bases). This CDR3 is 17 amino acids long. Per germline, CDR1 DFQATT and CDR2 SNEGSKA (reference sequence). Trimming removed 3 bases at V and 0 bases at J, with 17 bases between.

There are a few counts of this clonotype. The J gene is TRBJ1-3, the V gene TRBV19; the D gene is possibly TRBD1 (6 bases). V was shortened by 9 bases and J by 0 bases, with 15 bases between the two germline ends. The germline V gene has CDR1 LNHDA and CDR2 SQIVND (reference sequence). The CDR3 extends over 15 amino acids. CDR3 in amino acids: CASGSTGSSGNTIYF. As DNA, the CDR3 is TGTGCCAGCGGTTCAACAGGGAGCTCTGGAAACACCATATATTTT.

This clonotype was counted at least ten times. The V call is TRBV29-1, the J call TRBJ1-1; 8 bases are a match to TRBD1. This CDR3 contains 12 residues. V shed 7 bases and J 1 base; nucleotides not matched to a gene: 2. Germline V gene lookup returns CDR1 SQVTM and CDR2 ANQGSEA. CDR3 in DNA: TGCAGCGCAGACAGGGGGAACACTGAAGCTTTCTTT. This encodes CSADRGNTEAFF.

This sequence joins TRBV4-2 and TRBJ2-1, with TRBD2 identical over 9 bases. V was pared by 0 bases and J by 7 bases, with 7 bases of the junction left unmatched. The CDR3 runs to 16 residues. Germline assignment: CDR1 LGHNA and CDR2 YNFKEQ. CDR3 residues: CASSQEGSGGPNEQFF. CDR3 sequence (DNA): TGTGCCAGCAGCCAAGAGGGGAGCGGGGGGCCGAATGAGCAGTTCTTC.

This clonotype was observed many times. One end of the junction fails to match germline, which may point to a read error. V and J are TRBV12-3 or TRBV12-4 and TRBJ1-2, with unresolved D. The CDR3 totals 11 residues. This CDR3 is CASSLTGGALF. The CDR3 bases are TGTGCCAGCAGTTTAACGGGAGGAGCCCTCTTC.